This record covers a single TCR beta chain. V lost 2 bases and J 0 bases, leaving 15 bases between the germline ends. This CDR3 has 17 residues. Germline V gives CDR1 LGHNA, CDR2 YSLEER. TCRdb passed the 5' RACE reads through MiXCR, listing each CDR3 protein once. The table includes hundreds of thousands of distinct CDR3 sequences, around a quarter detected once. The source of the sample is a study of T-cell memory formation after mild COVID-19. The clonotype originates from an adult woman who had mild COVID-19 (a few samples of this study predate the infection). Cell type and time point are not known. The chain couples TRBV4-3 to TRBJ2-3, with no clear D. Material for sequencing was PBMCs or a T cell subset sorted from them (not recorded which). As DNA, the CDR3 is TGCGCCAGCAGCCAATCGGCCAGAGGTACTAGCACAGATACGCAGTATTTT. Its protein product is CASSQSARGTSTDTQYF.